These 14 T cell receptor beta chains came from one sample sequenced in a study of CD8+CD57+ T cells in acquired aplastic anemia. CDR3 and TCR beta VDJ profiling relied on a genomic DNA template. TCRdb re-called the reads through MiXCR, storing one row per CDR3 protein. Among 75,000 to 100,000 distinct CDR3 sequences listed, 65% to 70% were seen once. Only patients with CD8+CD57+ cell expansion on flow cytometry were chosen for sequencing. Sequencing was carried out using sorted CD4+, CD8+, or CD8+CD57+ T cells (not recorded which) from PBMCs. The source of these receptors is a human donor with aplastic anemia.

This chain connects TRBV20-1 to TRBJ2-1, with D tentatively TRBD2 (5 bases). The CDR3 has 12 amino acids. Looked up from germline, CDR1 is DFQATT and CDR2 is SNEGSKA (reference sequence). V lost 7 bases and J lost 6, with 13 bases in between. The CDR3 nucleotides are TGCAGTGGACACCACGGAGGCAATGAGCAGTTCTTC. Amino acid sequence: CSGHHGGNEQFF.

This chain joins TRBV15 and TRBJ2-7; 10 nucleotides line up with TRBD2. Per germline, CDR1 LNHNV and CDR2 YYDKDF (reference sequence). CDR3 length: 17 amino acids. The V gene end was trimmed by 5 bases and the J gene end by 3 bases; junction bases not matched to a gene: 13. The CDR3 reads CATSGRKPGLANYEQYF. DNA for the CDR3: TGTGCCACCAGCGGAAGGAAGCCGGGACTAGCGAACTACGAGCAGTACTTC.

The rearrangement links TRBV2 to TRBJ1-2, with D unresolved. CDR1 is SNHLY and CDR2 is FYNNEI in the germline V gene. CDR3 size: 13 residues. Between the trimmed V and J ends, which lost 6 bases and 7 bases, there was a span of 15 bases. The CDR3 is CASSSEGWVGYTF. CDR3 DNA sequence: TGTGCCAGCAGCTCGGAGGGTTGGGTTGGCTACACCTTC.

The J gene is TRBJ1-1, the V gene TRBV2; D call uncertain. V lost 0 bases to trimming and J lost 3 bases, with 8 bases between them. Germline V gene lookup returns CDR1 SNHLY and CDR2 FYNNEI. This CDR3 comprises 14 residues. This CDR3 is CASSEAWVDTEAFF. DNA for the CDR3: TGTGCCAGCAGTGAAGCGTGGGTGGACACTGAAGCTTTCTTT.

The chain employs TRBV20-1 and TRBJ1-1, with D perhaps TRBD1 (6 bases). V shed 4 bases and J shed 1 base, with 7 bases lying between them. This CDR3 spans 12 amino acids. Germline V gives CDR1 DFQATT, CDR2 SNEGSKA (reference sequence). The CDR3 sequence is CSANRENTEAFF. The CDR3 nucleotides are TGCAGTGCTAACAGGGAGAACACTGAAGCTTTCTTT.

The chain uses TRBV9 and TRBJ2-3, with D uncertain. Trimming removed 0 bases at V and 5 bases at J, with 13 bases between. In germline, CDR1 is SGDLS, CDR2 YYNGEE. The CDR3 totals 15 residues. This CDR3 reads CASSVEVGWEDTQYF. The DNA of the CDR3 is TGTGCCAGCAGCGTAGAGGTAGGGTGGGAAGATACGCAGTATTTT.

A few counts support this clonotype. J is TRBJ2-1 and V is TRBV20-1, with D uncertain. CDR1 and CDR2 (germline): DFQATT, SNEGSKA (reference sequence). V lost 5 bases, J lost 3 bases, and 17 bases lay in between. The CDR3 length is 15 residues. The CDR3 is CSALEGRSDYNEQFF. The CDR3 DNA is TGCAGTGCTCTAGAAGGACGGTCTGACTACAATGAGCAGTTCTTC.

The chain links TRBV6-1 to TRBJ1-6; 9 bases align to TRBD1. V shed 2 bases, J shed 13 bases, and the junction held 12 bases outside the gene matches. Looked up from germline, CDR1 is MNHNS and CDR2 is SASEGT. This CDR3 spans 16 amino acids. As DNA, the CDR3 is TGTGCCAGCAGTGAAAGGGTGACAGGGGGATTCCTCCCCCTCCACTTT. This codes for CASSERVTGGFLPLHF.

CDR3 sequence: CSVGTRGEGNTIYF. The DNA of the CDR3 is TGCAGCGTCGGAACCAGGGGGGAGGGAAACACCATATATTTT. The rearrangement joins TRBV29-1 to TRBJ1-3, with TRBD1 matching over 7 bases. The germline CDR1 and CDR2 sequences are SQVTM and ANQGSEA. The CDR3 has 14 amino acids. V lost 6 bases, J lost 4 bases, and 9 bases stayed unmatched.

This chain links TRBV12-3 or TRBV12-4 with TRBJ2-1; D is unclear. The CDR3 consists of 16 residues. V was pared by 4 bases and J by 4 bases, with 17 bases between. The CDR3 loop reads CASSSREGITYNEQFF. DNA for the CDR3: TGTGCCAGCAGTTCCCGTGAAGGGATAACTTACAATGAGCAGTTCTTC.

The CDR3 reads CAISESGPVTEAFF. The CDR3 nucleotides read TGTGCCATCAGTGAGTCTGGGCCAGTCACTGAAGCTTTCTTT. The chain couples TRBV10-3 to TRBJ1-1, with no clear D. CDR1 and CDR2 (germline): ENHRY, SYGVKD. This CDR3 is built from 14 residues. Trimming pared 0 bases from V and 4 bases from J, leaving 9 bases between.

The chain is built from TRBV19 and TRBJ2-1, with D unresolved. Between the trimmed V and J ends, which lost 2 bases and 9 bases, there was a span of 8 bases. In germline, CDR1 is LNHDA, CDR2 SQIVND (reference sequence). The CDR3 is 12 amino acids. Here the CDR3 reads CASSIFQTEQFF. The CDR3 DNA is TGTGCCAGTAGTATATTCCAAACTGAGCAGTTCTTC.

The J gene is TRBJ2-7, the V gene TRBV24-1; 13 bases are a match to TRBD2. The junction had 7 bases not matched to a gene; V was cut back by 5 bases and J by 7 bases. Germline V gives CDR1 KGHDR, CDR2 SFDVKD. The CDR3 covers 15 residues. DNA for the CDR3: TGTGCCACCAGTGCCGGCGGGACTAGCGGGAAAGAGCAGTACTTC. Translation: CATSAGGTSGKEQYF.

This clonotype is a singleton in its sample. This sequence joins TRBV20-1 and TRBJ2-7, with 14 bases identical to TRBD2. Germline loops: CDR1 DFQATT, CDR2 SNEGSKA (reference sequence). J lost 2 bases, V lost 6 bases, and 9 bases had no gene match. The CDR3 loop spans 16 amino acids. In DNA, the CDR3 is TGCAGTGCGCCTGGACTAGCGGGAGGAAGGGCCTACGAGCAGTACTTC. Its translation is CSAPGLAGGRAYEQYF.